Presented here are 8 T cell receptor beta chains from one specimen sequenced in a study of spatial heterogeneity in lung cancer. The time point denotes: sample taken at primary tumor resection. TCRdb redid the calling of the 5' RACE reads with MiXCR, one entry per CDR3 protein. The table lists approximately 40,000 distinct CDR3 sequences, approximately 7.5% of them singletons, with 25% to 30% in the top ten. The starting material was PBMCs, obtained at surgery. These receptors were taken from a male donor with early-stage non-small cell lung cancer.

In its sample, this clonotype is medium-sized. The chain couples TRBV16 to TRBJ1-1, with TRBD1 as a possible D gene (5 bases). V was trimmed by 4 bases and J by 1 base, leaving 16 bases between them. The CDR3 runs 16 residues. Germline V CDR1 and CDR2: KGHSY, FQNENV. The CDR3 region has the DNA TGTGCCAGCAGCCCTAGGACGCCTGACAGGAACACTGAAGCTTTCTTT. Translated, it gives CASSPRTPDRNTEAFF.

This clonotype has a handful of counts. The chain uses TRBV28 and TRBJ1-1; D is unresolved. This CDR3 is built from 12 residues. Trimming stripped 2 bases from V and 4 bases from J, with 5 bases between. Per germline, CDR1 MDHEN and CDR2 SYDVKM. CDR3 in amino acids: CASSLVSTEAFF. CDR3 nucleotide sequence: TGTGCCAGCAGTTTAGTGAGCACTGAAGCTTTCTTT.

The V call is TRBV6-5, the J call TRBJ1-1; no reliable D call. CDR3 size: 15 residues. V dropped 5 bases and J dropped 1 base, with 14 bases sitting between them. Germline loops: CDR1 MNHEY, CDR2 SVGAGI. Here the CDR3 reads CASSGDSGRNTEAFF. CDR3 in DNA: TGTGCCAGCAGTGGCGACTCGGGAAGGAACACTGAAGCTTTCTTT.

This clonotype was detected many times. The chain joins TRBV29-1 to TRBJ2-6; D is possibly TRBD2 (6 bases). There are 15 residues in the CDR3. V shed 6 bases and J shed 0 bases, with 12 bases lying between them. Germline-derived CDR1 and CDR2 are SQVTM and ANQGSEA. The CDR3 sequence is CSVPHGSSGANVLTF. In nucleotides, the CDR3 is TGCAGCGTGCCACACGGGAGCTCTGGGGCCAACGTCCTGACTTTC. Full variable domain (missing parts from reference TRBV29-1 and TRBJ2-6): SAVISQKPSRDICQRGTSLTIQCQVDSQVTMMFWYRQQPGQSLTLIATANQGSEATYESGFVIDKFPISRPNLTFSTLTVSNMSPEDSSIYLCSVPHGSSGANVLTFGAGSRLTVL.

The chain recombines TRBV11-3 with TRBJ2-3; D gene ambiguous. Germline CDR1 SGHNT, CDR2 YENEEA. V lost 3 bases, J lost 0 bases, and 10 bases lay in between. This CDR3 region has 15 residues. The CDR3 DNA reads TGTGCCAGCAGCTTGGGCCCTTATAGCACAGATACGCAGTATTTT. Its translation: CASSLGPYSTDTQYF.

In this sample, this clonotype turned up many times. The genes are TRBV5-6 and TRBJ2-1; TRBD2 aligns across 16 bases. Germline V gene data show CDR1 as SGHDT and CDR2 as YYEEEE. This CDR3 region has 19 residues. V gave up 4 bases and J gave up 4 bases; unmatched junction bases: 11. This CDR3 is CASSTGLAGGPGWYNEQFF. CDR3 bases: TGTGCCAGCAGCACGGGACTAGCGGGAGGGCCGGGTTGGTACAATGAGCAGTTCTTC.

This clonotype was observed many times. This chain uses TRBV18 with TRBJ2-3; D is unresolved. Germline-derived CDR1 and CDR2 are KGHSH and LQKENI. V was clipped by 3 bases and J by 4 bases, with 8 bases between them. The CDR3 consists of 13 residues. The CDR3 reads CASSPGVADTQYF. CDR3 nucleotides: TGTGCCAGCTCACCTGGGGTGGCAGATACGCAGTATTTT.

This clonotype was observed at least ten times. CDR3 region: CAWTLPGLTYNEQFF. In DNA, the CDR3 is TGTGCCTGGACCCTCCCGGGACTTACTTACAATGAGCAGTTCTTC. The chain joins TRBV30 to TRBJ2-1, with D possibly being TRBD2 (6 bases). CDR1 is GTSNPN and CDR2 is SVGIG in the germline V gene (reference sequence). V was trimmed by 4 bases and J by 4 bases, leaving 17 bases between them. This CDR3 is 15 amino acids long.